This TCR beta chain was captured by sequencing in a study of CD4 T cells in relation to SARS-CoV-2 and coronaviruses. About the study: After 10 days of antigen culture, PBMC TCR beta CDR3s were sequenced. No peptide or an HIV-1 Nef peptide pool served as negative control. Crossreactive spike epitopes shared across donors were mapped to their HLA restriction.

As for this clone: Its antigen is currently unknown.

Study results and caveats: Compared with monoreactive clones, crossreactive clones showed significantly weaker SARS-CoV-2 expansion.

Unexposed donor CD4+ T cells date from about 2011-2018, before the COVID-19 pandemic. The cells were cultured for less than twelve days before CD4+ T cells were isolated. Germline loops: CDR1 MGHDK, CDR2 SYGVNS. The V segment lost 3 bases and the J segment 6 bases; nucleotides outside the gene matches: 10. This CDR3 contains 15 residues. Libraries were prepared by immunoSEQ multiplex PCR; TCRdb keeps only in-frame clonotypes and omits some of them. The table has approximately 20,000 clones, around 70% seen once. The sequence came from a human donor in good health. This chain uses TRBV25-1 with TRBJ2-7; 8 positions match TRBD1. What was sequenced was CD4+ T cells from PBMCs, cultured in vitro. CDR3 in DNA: TGTGCCAGCAGTGAGTATTCGGGACAGGCGGGCGAGCAGTACTTC. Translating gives CASSEYSGQAGEQYF.